Sequencing of this T cell receptor (beta chain) was carried out in a study of T cell changes during pregnancy in multiple sclerosis. The germline CDR1 and CDR2 sequences are MNHEY and SVGAGI. With 2 bases removed from V and 4 bases from J, the gap between germline ends came to 11 bases. The CDR3 covers 14 residues. Sequencing was performed with immunoSEQ multiplex PCR; in TCRdb, only in-frame clones are kept and a portion is missing. The sample carries about 87,000 clones, around 93% recorded once. The sequences come from peripheral blood, collected in the third trimester of pregnancy. The chain couples TRBV6-5 to TRBJ1-2; possible D gene TRBD1, 5 bases. The clonotype comes from a female donor in good health, enrolled as a control in a pregnancy study. CDR3 loop: CASSYLTESYGYTF. CDR3 coding DNA: TGTGCCAGCAGTTACCTGACAGAATCCTATGGCTACACCTTC.